Described below is a single TCR beta chain sequence and its context. This CDR3 has 10 residues. Germline V gene data show CDR1 as SQVTM and CDR2 as ANQGSEA. The entry originates in a study of T cells in Graves' hyperthyroidism and ophthalmopathy. TCR beta CDR3 regions were amplified from RNA. The HTBI primer set drove a first-round RT-PCR of the TCR CDR3. MiXCR was run by TCRdb on the multiplex PCR reads, yielding one entry per CDR3 protein. The data contain approximately 400,000 distinct CDR3 sequences, roughly 13% of them singletons. The sequencing sample was made of blood. The TCR originated in a man aged 30-40 years with Graves' hyperthyroidism that later progressed to Graves' ophthalmopathy. The J gene is TRBJ1-5, the V gene TRBV29-1; D is undetermined. As DNA, the CDR3 is TGCGGGCATAGCAATCAGCCCCAGCATTTT. Its translation is CGHSNQPQHF.